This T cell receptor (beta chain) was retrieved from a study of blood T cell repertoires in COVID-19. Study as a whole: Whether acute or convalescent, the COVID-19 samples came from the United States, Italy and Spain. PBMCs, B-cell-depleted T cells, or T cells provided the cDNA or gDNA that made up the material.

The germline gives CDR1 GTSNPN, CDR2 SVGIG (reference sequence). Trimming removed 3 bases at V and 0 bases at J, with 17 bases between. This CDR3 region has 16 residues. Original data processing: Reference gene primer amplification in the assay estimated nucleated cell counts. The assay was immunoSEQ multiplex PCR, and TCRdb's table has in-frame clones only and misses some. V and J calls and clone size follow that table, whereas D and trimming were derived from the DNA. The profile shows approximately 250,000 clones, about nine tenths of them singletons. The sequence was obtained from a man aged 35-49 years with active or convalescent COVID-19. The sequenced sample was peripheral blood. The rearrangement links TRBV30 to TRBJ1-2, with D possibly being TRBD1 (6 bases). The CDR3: CAWRSRPGTSNYGYTF. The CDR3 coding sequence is TGTGCCTGGAGGTCCCGACCCGGGACATCTAACTATGGCTACACCTTC.